Listed below are T cell receptor beta chains from one sample, sequenced in a study of technical replicates of blood from a handful of donors. The assay was immunoSEQ multiplex PCR, and TCRdb's table has in-frame clones only and misses some. The sample lists approximately 16,000 clones; approximately 89% were seen once. The sequenced sample was PBMCs. Every receptor here comes from a human donor in good health. CDR3s include the opening cysteine and the closing phenylalanine or tryptophan. Each record gives: V gene, D gene, clone size, J gene, CDR3 protein, CDR3 DNA. The D gene is left open where the match is weak. Clone size appears in some rows only: once, few, many, or a class for an expanded clone.

V gene: TRBV12-5
D gene: -
clone size: -
J gene: TRBJ2-1
CDR3 protein: CASGRAGENEQFF
CDR3 DNA: TGTGCTAGTGGTAGGGCAGGGGAGAATGAGCAGTTCTTC

V gene: TRBV11-1
D gene: TRBD1
clone size: -
J gene: TRBJ2-2
CDR3 protein: CASSTQGAVTGELFF
CDR3 DNA: TGTGCCAGCAGCACGCAGGGGGCGGTCACCGGGGAGCTGTTTTTT

V gene: TRBV27
D gene: TRBD2
clone size: -
J gene: TRBJ2-7
CDR3 protein: CASSRSSGRGEQYF
CDR3 DNA: TGTGCCAGCAGTCGATCTAGCGGGAGGGGTGAGCAGTACTTC

V gene: TRBV6-6
D gene: -
clone size: -
J gene: TRBJ1-3
CDR3 protein: CASSGGLGNTIYF
CDR3 DNA: TGTGCCAGCAGTGGGGGGTTGGGAAACACCATATATTTT

V gene: TRBV7-2
D gene: TRBD2
clone size: -
J gene: TRBJ2-3
CDR3 protein: CASSPRWRGGPSDTQYF
CDR3 DNA: TGTGCCAGCAGCCCCCGGTGGCGGGGAGGGCCTTCAGATACGCAGTATTTT

V gene: TRBV27
D gene: TRBD1
clone size: -
J gene: TRBJ2-6
CDR3 protein: CASSSPPRQGATGANVLTF
CDR3 DNA: TGTGCCAGCAGCAGCCCCCCCAGACAGGGGGCAACTGGGGCCAACGTCCTGACTTTC

V gene: TRBV7-8
D gene: TRBD1
clone size: -
J gene: TRBJ2-1
CDR3 protein: CASSLGGQGASYNEQFF
CDR3 DNA: TGTGCCAGCAGCTTAGGCGGACAGGGAGCCTCCTACAATGAGCAGTTCTTC

V gene: TRBV6-1
D gene: TRBD1
clone size: once
J gene: TRBJ2-3
CDR3 protein: CASSERGQGANTDTQYF
CDR3 DNA: TGTGCCAGCAGTGAAAGGGGACAGGGGGCGAACACAGATACGCAGTATTTT

V gene: TRBV19
D gene: TRBD1
clone size: -
J gene: TRBJ1-3
CDR3 protein: CASTRGALISGNTIYF
CDR3 DNA: TGTGCCAGTACCAGGGGGGCCCTGATCTCTGGAAACACCATATATTTT

V gene: TRBV19
D gene: TRBD2
clone size: -
J gene: TRBJ2-5
CDR3 protein: CASSDGTSETQYF
CDR3 DNA: TGTGCCAGTAGTGACGGGACTAGCGAGACCCAGTACTTC

V gene: TRBV10-2
D gene: -
clone size: -
J gene: TRBJ2-3
CDR3 protein: CASSPQLVARDTQYF
CDR3 DNA: TGCGCCAGCAGTCCACAACTAGTGGCCAGGGATACGCAGTATTTT

V gene: TRBV15
D gene: TRBD2
clone size: -
J gene: TRBJ2-1
CDR3 protein: CATSRDYLAGASPHNEQFF
CDR3 DNA: TGTGCCACCAGCAGAGATTACCTAGCGGGAGCCTCCCCTCACAATGAGCAGTTCTTC

V gene: TRBV29-1
D gene: -
clone size: -
J gene: TRBJ1-1
CDR3 protein: CSVLHTEAFF
CDR3 DNA: TGCAGCGTTCTACACACTGAAGCTTTCTTT

V gene: TRBV5-3
D gene: TRBD2
clone size: -
J gene: TRBJ2-7
CDR3 protein: CARSRPTSGRSDEQYF
CDR3 DNA: TGTGCCAGAAGCCGCCCAACTAGCGGGAGGAGCGACGAGCAGTACTTC

V gene: TRBV10-3
D gene: TRBD2
clone size: -
J gene: TRBJ2-5
CDR3 protein: CAIGTSGEETQYF
CDR3 DNA: TGTGCCATAGGGACTAGCGGGGAAGAGACCCAGTACTTC

V gene: TRBV30
D gene: -
clone size: -
J gene: TRBJ2-2
CDR3 protein: CAWTGQYTGELFF
CDR3 DNA: TGTGCCTGGACCGGACAGTACACCGGGGAGCTGTTTTTT

V gene: TRBV6-1
D gene: TRBD1
clone size: -
J gene: TRBJ2-3
CDR3 protein: CASSEDRKDRGADTQYF
CDR3 DNA: TGTGCCAGCAGTGAAGATCGGAAGGACAGGGGTGCAGATACGCAGTATTTT

V gene: TRBV11-2
D gene: TRBD2
clone size: -
J gene: TRBJ2-3
CDR3 protein: CASSSVAGASTDTQYF
CDR3 DNA: TGTGCCAGCAGCTCAGTAGCGGGAGCTAGCACAGATACGCAGTATTTT

V gene: TRBV6-1
D gene: -
clone size: -
J gene: TRBJ1-1
CDR3 protein: CASSELRATEAFF
CDR3 DNA: TGTGCCAGCAGTGAATTGCGGGCTACTGAAGCTTTCTTT

V gene: TRBV2
D gene: -
clone size: -
J gene: TRBJ1-2
CDR3 protein: CASSETGNYGYTF
CDR3 DNA: TGTGCCAGCAGTGAAACGGGGAACTATGGCTACACCTTC